The subject of this entry is one T cell receptor (beta chain). Other DNA sequences within the sample encode an identical CDR3. This CDR3 contains 14 residues. Germline V gene data show CDR1 as MDHEN and CDR2 as SYDVKM. V gave up 5 bases and J gave up 2 bases; unmatched junction bases: 1. The record originates from a study of cytotoxic CD8 clonotypes in ibrutinib-treated CLL. The data were produced by immunoSEQ multiplex PCR, yet TCRdb's version contains in-frame clones alone and is incomplete. This table has hundreds of thousands of clones, under 75% appearing once. The origin of this receptor is a human donor with chronic lymphocytic leukemia. The sequenced sample was PBMCs, obtained after 24 months of ibrutinib treatment. This chain connects TRBV28 to TRBJ1-5, with TRBD1 matching 9 bases. The CDR3 nucleotides are TGTGCCAGCAGTAGGACAGGGGGCAATCAGCCCCAGCATTTT. This translates into CASSRTGGNQPQHF.